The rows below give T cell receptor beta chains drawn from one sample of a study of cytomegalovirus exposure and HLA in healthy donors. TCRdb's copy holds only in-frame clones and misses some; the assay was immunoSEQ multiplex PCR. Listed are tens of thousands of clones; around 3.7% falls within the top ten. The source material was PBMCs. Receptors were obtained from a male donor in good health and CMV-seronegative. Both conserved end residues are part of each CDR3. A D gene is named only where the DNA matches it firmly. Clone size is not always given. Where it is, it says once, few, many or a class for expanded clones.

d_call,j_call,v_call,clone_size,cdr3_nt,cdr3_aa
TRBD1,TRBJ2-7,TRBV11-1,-,TGTGCCAGCAGCTTTTTACCGACAGGGGGCGTATACGAGCAGTACTTC,CASSFLPTGGVYEQYF
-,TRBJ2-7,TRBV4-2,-,TGTGCCAGCAGCCACCTAAGACCAGGAGGGGACTCCTACGAGCAGTACTTC,CASSHLRPGGDSYEQYF
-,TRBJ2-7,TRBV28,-,TGTGCCAGCCGAGGGGGGGTGGGGCGACGGGACTACTACGAGCAGTACTTC,CASRGGVGRRDYYEQYF
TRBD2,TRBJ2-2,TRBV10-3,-,TGTGCCATCAGTGATACAAGGGCGGGGGAAACCGGGGAGCTGTTTTTT,CAISDTRAGETGELFF
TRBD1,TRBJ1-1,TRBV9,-,TGTGCCAGCAGCGTAGGGGAAAGACAGGGGACTGAAGCTTTCTTT,CASSVGERQGTEAFF
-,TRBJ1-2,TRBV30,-,TGTGCCTGGAGTTTGGGGGCAAGAGGCTACACCTTC,CAWSLGARGYTF
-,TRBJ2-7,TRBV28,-,TGTGCCAGCAGGGGGGGACAGAGCGCCCGCGAGCAGTACTTC,CASRGGQSAREQYF
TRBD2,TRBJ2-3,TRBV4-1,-,TGCGCCAGCCCCCCAAGAGGGGCGGGGGAGGGGACCACTGGGGCGCAGTATTTT,CASPPRGAGEGTTGAQYF
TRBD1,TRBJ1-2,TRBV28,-,TGTGCCAGCAGTATGACAGGGGGCTATGGCTACACCTTC,CASSMTGGYGYTF
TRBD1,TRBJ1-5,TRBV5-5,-,TGTGCCAGCAGCCTCAGGGGGATCAATCAGCACCAGCATTTT,CASSLRGINQHQHF
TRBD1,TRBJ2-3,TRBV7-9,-,TGTGCCAGCAACGACCTGGGACAGGGTGACGATAAGCAGTATTTT,CASNDLGQGDDKQYF
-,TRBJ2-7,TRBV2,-,TGTGCCAGCAGTGACGCGACACTCTACGAGCAGTACTTC,CASSDATLYEQYF
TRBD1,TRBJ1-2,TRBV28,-,TGTGCCGCCTTCTCGGGACAGGGTTCATCATATGGCTACACCTTC,CAAFSGQGSSYGYTF
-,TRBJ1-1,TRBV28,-,TGTGCCAGCAGGCCGGACTTAATGAACACTGAAGCTTTCTTT,CASRPDLMNTEAFF
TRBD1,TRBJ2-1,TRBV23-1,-,TGCGCCAGCAGTCAAGGACGGGACAGGGGGAATGAGCAGTTCTTC,CASSQGRDRGNEQFF
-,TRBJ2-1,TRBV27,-,TGTGCCAGCAGTTACTCCATGTACAATGAGCAGTTCTTC,CASSYSMYNEQFF
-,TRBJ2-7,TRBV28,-,TGTGCCAGCAGTTTGGGGTCACCTCGGGGCGAGCAGTACTTC,CASSLGSPRGEQYF
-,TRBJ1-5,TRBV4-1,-,TGCGCCAGCAGCCATAATACAGGGACCAATCAGCCCCAGCATTTT,CASSHNTGTNQPQHF
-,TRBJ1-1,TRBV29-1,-,TGCAGCGTTAGGACAGTGACCTCGAACACTGAAGCTTTCTTT,CSVRTVTSNTEAFF
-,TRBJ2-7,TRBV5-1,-,TGCGCCAGCTCCAAGGGGAATAGCCTGGGAGAGCAGTACTTC,CASSKGNSLGEQYF
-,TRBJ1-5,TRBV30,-,TGTGCCTGGAACCGTGGGGGGGATCAGCCCCAGCATTTT,CAWNRGGDQPQHF
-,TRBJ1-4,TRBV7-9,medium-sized,TGTGCCAGCAGCTCCACCAGGGGCCCTGTATTGAAACTGTTTTTT,CASSSTRGPVLKLFF
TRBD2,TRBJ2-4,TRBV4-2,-,TGTGCCAGCAGCCAAGCCTCCGGGACTAGGGGAAACATTCAGTACTTC,CASSQASGTRGNIQYF
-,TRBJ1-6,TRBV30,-,TGTGCCTGTGTACAGGGTACGAATAATTCACCCCTCCACTTT,CACVQGTNNSPLHF
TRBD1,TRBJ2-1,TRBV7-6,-,TGTGCCAGCAGCTTTTCAGGGGGTCCTTCCTACAATGAGCAGTTCTTC,CASSFSGGPSYNEQFF
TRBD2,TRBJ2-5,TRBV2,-,TGTGCCAGCCCTCGGACTAGCGAGGGGGAGACCCAGTACTTC,CASPRTSEGETQYF